This T cell receptor (beta chain) was identified in a study of T cells in Graves' hyperthyroidism and ophthalmopathy. TCR beta CDR3 region amplification was performed from RNA transcripts. Initially, a first-round RT-PCR of the TCR CDR3 employed the HTBI primer set. Via MiXCR, TCRdb re-called the multiplex PCR reads, giving one row per CDR3 protein. The sample records approximately 360,000 distinct CDR3 sequences, 20% to 25% being singletons. This clonotype was detected ten times or more. CDR1 MNHNY and CDR2 SVGAGI come from the germline V gene (reference sequence). The CDR3 runs to 15 residues. Trimming cost V 0 bases and J 0 bases, with 8 bases left between them.

This sequence was found in a middle-aged man with Graves' hyperthyroidism. The sequencing sample was made of blood. The chain uses TRBV6-6 and TRBJ1-1, with D unresolved. The chain's CDR3 is CASSYSSDLNTEAFF. The CDR3 DNA reads as TGTGCCAGCAGTTACTCATCCGATTTGAACACTGAAGCTTTCTTT.